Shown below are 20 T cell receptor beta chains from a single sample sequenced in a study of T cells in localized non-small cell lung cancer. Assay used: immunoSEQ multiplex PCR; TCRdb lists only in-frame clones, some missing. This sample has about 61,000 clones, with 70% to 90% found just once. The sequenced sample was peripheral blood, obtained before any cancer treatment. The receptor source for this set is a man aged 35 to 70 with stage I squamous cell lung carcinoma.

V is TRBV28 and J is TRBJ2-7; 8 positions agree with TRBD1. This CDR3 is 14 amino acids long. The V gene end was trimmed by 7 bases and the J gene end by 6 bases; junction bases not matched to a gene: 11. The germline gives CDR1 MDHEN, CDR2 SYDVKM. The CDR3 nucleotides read TGTGCCAGCACTATCGACAGGGGTCCGTCCGAGCAGTACTTC. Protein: CASTIDRGPSEQYF.

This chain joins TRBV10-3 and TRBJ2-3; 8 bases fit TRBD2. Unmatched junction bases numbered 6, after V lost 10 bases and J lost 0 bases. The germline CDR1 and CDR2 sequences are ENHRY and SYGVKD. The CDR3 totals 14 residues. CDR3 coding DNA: TGTGCCACCCAAACTAGCGGTAGCACAGATACGCAGTATTTT. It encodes CATQTSGSTDTQYF.

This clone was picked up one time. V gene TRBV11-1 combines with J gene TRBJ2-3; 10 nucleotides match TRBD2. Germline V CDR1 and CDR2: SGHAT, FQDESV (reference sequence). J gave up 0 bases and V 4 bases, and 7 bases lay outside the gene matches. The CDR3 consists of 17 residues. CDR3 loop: CASSSTLTSGSTDTQYF. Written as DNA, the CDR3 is TGTGCCAGCAGCTCAACCTTGACTAGCGGGAGCACAGATACGCAGTATTTT.

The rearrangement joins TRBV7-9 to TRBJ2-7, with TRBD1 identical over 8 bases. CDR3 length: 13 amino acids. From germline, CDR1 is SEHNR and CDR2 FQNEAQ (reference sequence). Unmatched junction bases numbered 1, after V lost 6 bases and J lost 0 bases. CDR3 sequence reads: CASSTGGSYEQYF. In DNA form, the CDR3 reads TGTGCCAGCAGTACAGGGGGCTCCTACGAGCAGTACTTC.

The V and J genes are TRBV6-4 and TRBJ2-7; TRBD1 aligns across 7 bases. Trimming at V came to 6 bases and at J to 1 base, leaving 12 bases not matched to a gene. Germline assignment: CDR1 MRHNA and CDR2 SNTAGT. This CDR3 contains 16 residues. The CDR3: CASRPTDRVGSYEQYF. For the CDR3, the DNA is TGTGCCAGCAGACCGACCGACAGGGTTGGGTCCTACGAGCAGTACTTC.

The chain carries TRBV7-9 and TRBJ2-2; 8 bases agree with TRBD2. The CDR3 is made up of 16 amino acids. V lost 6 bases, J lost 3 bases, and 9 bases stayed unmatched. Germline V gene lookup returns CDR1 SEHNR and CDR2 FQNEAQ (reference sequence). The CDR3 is CASSLAGRGYTGELFF. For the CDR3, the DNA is TGTGCCAGCAGTTTGGCCGGGAGGGGGTACACCGGGGAGCTGTTTTTT. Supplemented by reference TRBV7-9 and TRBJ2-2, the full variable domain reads DTGVSQNPRHKITKRGQNVTFRCDPISEHNRLYWYRQTLGQGPEFLTYFQNEAQLEKSRLLSDRFSAERPKGSFSTLEIQRTEQGDSAMYLCASSLAGRGYTGELFFGEGSRLTVL.

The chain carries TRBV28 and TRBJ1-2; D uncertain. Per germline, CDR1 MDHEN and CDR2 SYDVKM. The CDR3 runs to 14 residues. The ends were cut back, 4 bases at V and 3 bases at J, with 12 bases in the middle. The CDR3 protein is CASSSRRTDYGYTF. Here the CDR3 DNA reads TGTGCCAGCAGTTCGAGACGGACGGACTATGGCTACACCTTC.

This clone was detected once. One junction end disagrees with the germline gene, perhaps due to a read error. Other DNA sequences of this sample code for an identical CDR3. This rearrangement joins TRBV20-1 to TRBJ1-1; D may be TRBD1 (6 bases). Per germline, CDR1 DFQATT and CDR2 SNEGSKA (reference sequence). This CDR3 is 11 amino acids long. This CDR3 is CRGLGPTEAFF. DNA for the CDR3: TGTAGGGGGTTGGGGCCCACTGAAGCTTTCTTT.

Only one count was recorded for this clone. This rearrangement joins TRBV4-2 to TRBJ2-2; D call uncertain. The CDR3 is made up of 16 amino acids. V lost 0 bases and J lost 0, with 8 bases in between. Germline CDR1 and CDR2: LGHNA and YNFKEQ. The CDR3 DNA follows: TGTGCCAGCAGCCAAGACATTCAAGCGAACACCGGGGAGCTGTTTTTT. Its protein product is CASSQDIQANTGELFF.

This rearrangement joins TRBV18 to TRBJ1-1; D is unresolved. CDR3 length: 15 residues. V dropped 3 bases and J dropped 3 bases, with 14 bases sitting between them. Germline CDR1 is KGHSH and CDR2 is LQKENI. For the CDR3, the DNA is TGTGCCAGCTCACCCTCCGGTAGTAGACACACTGAAGCTTTCTTT. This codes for CASSPSGSRHTEAFF.

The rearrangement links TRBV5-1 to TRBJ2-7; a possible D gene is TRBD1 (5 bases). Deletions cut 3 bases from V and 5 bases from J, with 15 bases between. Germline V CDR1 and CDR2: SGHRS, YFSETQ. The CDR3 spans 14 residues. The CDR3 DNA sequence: TGCGCCAGCAGCTCACTCGGGCTAGGGGACGAGCAGTACTTC. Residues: CASSSLGLGDEQYF.

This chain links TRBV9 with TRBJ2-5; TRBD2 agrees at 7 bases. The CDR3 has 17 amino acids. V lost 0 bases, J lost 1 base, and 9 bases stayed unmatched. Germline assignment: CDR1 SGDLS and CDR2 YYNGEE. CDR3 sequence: CASSVGASGEIQETQYF. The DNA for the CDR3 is TGTGCCAGCAGCGTAGGGGCTAGCGGAGAAATCCAAGAGACCCAGTACTTC.

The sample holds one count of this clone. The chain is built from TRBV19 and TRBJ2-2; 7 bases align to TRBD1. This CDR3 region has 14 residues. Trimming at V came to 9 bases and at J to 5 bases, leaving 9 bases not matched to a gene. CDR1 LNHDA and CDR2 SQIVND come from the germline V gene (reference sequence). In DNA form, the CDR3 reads TGTGCCAGCCTGGACAGGCCTACAACCGGGGAGCTGTTTTTT. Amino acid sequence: CASLDRPTTGELFF.

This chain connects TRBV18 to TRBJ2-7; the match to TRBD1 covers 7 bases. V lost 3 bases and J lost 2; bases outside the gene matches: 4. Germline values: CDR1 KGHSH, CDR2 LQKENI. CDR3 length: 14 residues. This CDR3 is CASSPDDRAYEQYF. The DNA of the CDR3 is TGTGCCAGCTCACCCGACGACAGGGCCTACGAGCAGTACTTC.

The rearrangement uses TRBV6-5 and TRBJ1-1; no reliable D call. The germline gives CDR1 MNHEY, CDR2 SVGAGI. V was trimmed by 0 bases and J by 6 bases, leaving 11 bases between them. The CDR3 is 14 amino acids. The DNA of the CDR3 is TGTGCCAGCAGTTACTCCAGGCCGGGCGCTGAAGCTTTCTTT. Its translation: CASSYSRPGAEAFF.

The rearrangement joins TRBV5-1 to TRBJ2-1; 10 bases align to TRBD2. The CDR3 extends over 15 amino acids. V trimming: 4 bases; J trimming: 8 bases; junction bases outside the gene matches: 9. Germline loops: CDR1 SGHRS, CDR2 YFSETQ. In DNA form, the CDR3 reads TGCGCCAGCAGCCCACCTAGCGGGAGAGGCGATGAGCAGTTCTTC. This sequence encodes CASSPPSGRGDEQFF.

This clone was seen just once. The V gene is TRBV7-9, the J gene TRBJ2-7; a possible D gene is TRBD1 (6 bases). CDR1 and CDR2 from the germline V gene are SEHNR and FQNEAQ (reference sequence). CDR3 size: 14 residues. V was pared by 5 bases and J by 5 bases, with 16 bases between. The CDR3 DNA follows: TGTGCCAGCAGCCCATCTCAGGGGTCCCACGAGCAGTACTTC. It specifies CASSPSQGSHEQYF. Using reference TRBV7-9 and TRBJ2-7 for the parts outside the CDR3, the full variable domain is DTGVSQNPRHKITKRGQNVTFRCDPISEHNRLYWYRQTLGQGPEFLTYFQNEAQLEKSRLLSDRFSAERPKGSFSTLEIQRTEQGDSAMYLCASSPSQGSHEQYFGPGTRLTVT.

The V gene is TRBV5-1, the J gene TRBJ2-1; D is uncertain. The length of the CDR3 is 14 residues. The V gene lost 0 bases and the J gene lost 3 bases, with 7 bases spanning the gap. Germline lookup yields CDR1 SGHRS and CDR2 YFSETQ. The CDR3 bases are TGCGCCAGCAGCTTGGCGGCCGGCTACAATGAGCAGTTCTTC. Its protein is CASSLAAGYNEQFF.

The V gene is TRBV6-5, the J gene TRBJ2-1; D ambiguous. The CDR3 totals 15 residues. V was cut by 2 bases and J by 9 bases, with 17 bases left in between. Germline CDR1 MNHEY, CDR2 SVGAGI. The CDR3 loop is CASSYAKASGVEQFF. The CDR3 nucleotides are TGTGCCAGCAGTTACGCTAAAGCCTCTGGGGTTGAGCAGTTCTTC.

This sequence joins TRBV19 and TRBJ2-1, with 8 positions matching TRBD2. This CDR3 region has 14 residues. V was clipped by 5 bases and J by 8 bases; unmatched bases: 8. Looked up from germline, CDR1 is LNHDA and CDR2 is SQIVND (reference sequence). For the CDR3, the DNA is TGTGCCAGTAGTTCGGGACTAGTATTGGATGAGCAGTTCTTC. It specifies CASSSGLVLDEQFF.